This T cell receptor beta chain appears in the sequencing data of a study of CD8 T cells in acute hepatitis C reinfection (TCRdb year 2021). Study-level background: The TCRbeta repertoire of CD8+ T cells specific for the HCV NS3-1073 epitope was profiled during acute infection and after viral clearance. A few spontaneous resolvers contributed paired acute and follow-up samples.

The CDR3, cysteine through phenylalanine, is 16 amino acids long. The kept DNA is CDR3 alone, 48 bases in frame from the first base. V lost 0 bases and J lost 6 bases, and the count of bases not matched to a germline gene is 10. CDR1 and CDR2 (SQVTM, ANQGSEA) derive from the germline V gene. Genomic DNA was extracted from FACS-sorted cells, and TCRbeta chains were sequenced through the commercial immunoSEQ service. Processing in the source paper ran as follows. ImmunoSEQ Analyzer software v3.0 and R v3.5.1 were used to analyze the repertoire data. Only productive rearrangements were analyzed, because any sequences with stop codons or out-of-frame rearrangements were filtered out. The sequencing provider supplied the Simpson diversity, Shannon entropy, CDR3 length and nucleotide addition metrics. Clonotypes were grouped by frequency as dominant, sub-dominant, low or lowest abundance, and most analyses excluded clonotypes below 0.1%. Any CDR3 amino acid clonotype present in at least two subjects at a cumulative frequency of at least 0.5% was labeled public. The clones in this table, taken by TCRdb from immuneACCESS, are in-frame only. Not every clone is retained; where verified, under half of the shortfall comes from an unresolved V gene, and the cause of the rest is unknown. V and J calls and clone size are copied from that table; D and trimming were computed from the DNA. Present in this sample are about 38,000 clones, approximately 87% of which were seen just once. The leading ten clones occupy 0.5% of the sample.

This clone appeared once. Which antigen it targets is not known. There are no base qualities to consult, and no much larger clone falls within one base. The study at large found these results: Because bulk sequencing covered only the TCRbeta chain, the alphabeta pairing of public clonotypes could not be determined. Preferential use of the TRBV04 and TRBV06 gene families was observed in all groups, and this preferential usage was not explained by overrepresentation in the naive pool. CDR3 sequences shared with other epitopes were rarely observed, and exact matching may have been limited by differing sequencing approaches. Regardless of outcome, some 13 public clonotypes were found, and one public clonotype used V04-02/J02-02. NS3-1073 specific repertoires were highly diverse, with no significant diversity differences between acute resolver, follow-up resolver and acute chronic samples. Follow-up repertoires were not available for chronically infected subjects, because NS3-1073 specific cells were too rare to be sorted.

The meaning of the sample's time point label: naive CD8 control sorted from an acute-time-point sample. Enrolled in the Montreal Hepatitis C Cohort (HEPCO) in Canada, the donors were people who inject drugs, and these donors were followed every 3 months. Acute primary HCV infection was defined by a positive HCV RNA or antibody test following a negative test within the previous 24 weeks. CD3, CD8 and CD45RO antibodies were used for surface staining, and dead cells were excluded with an aqua fixable dye. The cohort additionally had a handful of subjects who developed chronic infection, which was defined as HCV RNA positivity at 24 weeks. Frozen stocks of peripheral blood mononuclear cells were first thawed, after which negative isolation of CD8+ T cells was carried out using the MACS CD8+ T cell Isolation Kit. A BD FACSAria II cell sorter was used to sort the cells.

The specimen was naive CD8+ T cells from PBMCs. The cell subset or site label on this specimen signifies: sorted total naive CD45RO-negative CD8+ T cells. The sequence derives from a man younger than 40 with chronic hepatitis C. The chain was built from TRBV29-1 and TRBJ2-3; TRBD2 fits 9 bases in the junction. CDR3 protein: CSVEDWLAGKSDTQYF. The DNA is as follows: TGCAGCGTTGAAGATTGGCTAGCGGGAAAGTCGGATACGCAGTATTTT.